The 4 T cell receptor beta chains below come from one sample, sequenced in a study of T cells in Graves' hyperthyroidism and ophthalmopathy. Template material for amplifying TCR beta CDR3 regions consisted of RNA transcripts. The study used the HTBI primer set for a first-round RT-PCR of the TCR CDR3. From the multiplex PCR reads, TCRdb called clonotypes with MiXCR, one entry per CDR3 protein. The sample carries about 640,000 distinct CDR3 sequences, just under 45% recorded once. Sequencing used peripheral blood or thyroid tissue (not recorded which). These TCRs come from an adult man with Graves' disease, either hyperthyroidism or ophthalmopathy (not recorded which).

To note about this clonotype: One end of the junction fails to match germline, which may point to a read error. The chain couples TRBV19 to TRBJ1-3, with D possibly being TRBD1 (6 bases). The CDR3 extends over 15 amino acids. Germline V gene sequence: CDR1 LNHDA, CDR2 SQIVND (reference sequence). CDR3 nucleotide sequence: TGTGCCAGCAGTTACAGGGAGACGGGAGGAAACACCGTATATTTT. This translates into CASSYRETGGNTVYF.

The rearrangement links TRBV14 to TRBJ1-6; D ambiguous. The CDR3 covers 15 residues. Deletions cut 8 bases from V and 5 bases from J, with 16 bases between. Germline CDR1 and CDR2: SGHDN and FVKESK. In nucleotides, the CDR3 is TGTGCCAGCGGCCGAGGGCTCACAAATAATTCACCCCTCCACTTT. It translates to CASGRGLTNNSPLHF.

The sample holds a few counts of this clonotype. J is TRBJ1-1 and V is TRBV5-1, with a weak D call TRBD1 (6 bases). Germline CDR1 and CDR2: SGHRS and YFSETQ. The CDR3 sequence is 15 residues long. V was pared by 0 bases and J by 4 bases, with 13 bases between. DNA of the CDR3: TGCGCCAGCAGCTTGGAATATCTGGGGGCCACTGAAGCTTTCTTT. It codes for CASSLEYLGATEAFF.

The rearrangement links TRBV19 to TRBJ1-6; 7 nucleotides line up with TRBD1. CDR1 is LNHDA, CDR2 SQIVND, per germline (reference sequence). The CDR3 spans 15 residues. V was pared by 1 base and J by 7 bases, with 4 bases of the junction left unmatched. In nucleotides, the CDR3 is TGTGCCAGTAGTATAGTAGGGGGCAACAATTCACCCCTCCACTTT. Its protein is CASSIVGGNNSPLHF.